The 9 T cell receptor beta chains below come from one sample, sequenced in a study of beta chain features in type 1 diabetes. Their antigen targets remain unknown. Points from the study as a whole: Among patients with Type 1 diabetes, TCRB CDR3s were moderately but significantly shorter in every one of the four CD4+ subsets.

Sequencing targeted expressed TCRB transcripts, as all isolated RNA had been reverse transcribed. Here immunoSEQ multiplex PCR was the method, and the copy in TCRdb shows in-frame clones only, minus some. This table holds some 150,000 clones, about 9% found once. The sequencing input was central memory CD4+ T cells from blood. The receptor set was obtained from a woman aged 30 to 39 with type 1 diabetes.

The gene calls are TRBV21-1 and TRBJ1-2. TRBV21-1 corresponds to a pseudogene. This CDR3 spans 16 amino acids. The chain's CDR3 is CASSKPPGEALYGYTF. The CDR3 region has the DNA TGTGCCAGCAGCAAGCCGCCGGGGGAGGCCCTCTATGGCTACACCTTC.

The chain uses TRBV7-6 and TRBJ2-7; maybe TRBD1 (6 bases). V was trimmed by 1 base and J by 6 bases, leaving 13 bases between them. Looked up from germline, CDR1 is SGHVS and CDR2 is FNYEAQ. The CDR3 runs 14 residues. The CDR3 DNA reads as TGTGCCAGCAGCTTAGGCACAGGGCTAGGCGAGCAGTACTTC. This encodes CASSLGTGLGEQYF.

This chain joins TRBV29-1 and TRBJ1-5; TRBD1 matches 7 bases. CDR1 is SQVTM and CDR2 is ANQGSEA in the germline V gene. V was clipped by 5 bases and J by 6 bases; unmatched bases: 16. The CDR3 is 16 residues long. The DNA of the CDR3 is TGCAGCGTTATAACAGGGGAGGATAGTTTAGGTCAGCCCCAGCATTTT. Protein sequence: CSVITGEDSLGQPQHF.

This clone has a handful of counts. CDR3 protein: CASSRSMTIYEQYF. As DNA, the CDR3 is TGTGCCAGCAGCAGAAGCATGACAATCTACGAGCAGTACTTC. The chain employs TRBV9 and TRBJ2-5; D not resolved. Matching the DNA end better, TRBJ2-7 makes the J call doubtful. From germline, CDR1 is SGDLS and CDR2 YYNGEE. This CDR3 is 14 amino acids long.

The V and J genes are TRBV28 and TRBJ1-2; D may be TRBD1 (6 bases). Germline values: CDR1 MDHEN, CDR2 SYDVKM. Trimming pared 4 bases from V and 4 bases from J, leaving 13 bases between. This CDR3 contains 14 residues. The DNA of the CDR3 is TGTGCCAGCAGTTCAGGACAGTTGGGCTATGGCTACACCTTC. Translating gives CASSSGQLGYGYTF.

This clone has just a few counts. The rearrangement links TRBV19 to TRBJ2-3, with D perhaps matching TRBD2 (5 bases). The CDR3 is made up of 15 amino acids. Trimming removed 4 bases from V and 3 bases from J, with 14 bases in between. CDR1 and CDR2 from the germline V gene are LNHDA and SQIVND (reference sequence). The CDR3 DNA reads TGTGCCAGTAGTAAAACTAGAGGAGGTACAGATACGCAGTATTTT. Residues: CASSKTRGGTDTQYF.

This clone was counted a few times. V gene TRBV4-1 combines with J gene TRBJ1-1; D is perhaps TRBD1 (5 bases). The CDR3 has 14 residues. CDR1 and CDR2 from the germline V gene are MGHRA and YSYEKL. The V gene lost 2 bases and the J gene lost 3 bases, with 10 bases spanning the gap. The CDR3 is CASSQQSRDTEAFF. The CDR3 nucleotides are TGCGCCAGCAGCCAACAGTCCAGGGACACTGAAGCTTTCTTT.

This clone was recorded once. This chain joins TRBV11-2 and TRBJ2-1, with 8 bases matching TRBD2. The CDR3 covers 16 residues. The trim removed 5 bases at V and 0 bases at J, leaving 6 bases unmatched. Germline V gene data show CDR1 as SGHAT and CDR2 as FQNNGV. The CDR3 here is CASSPIRGGSYNEQFF. The CDR3 DNA reads TGTGCCAGCAGCCCAATCCGGGGGGGCTCCTACAATGAGCAGTTCTTC.

This clone occurred a few times. V gene TRBV29-1 combines with J gene TRBJ2-3; 8 positions match TRBD2. The CDR3 is 16 residues long. Per germline, CDR1 SQVTM and CDR2 ANQGSEA. The J segment lost 1 base and the V segment lost 4 bases, leaving 10 bases of the junction unmatched. This chain's CDR3 is CSVVGSGSHRTDTQYF. CDR3 coding DNA: TGCAGCGTTGTTGGGAGCGGGAGTCATCGCACAGATACGCAGTATTTT.